This T cell receptor (beta chain) was identified in a study of blood T cell repertoires in COVID-19. From germline, CDR1 is GTSNPN and CDR2 SVGIG (reference sequence). Trimming removed 3 bases from V and 5 bases from J, with 22 bases in between. CDR3 length: 16 amino acids. The study drew participants aged roughly 18 to 95 years from about two dozen US areas. Participants' own reports of clinical history determined their cohort assignment. Original data processing: Estimation of nucleated cell counts relied on the amplification of reference gene primers. Sequenced by immunoSEQ multiplex PCR; TCRdb stores in-frame clones only, minus some. That table gives V, J and clone size, and the DNA gave D and trimming. The sample carries roughly 400,000 clones, around nine tenths recorded once.

This rearrangement joins TRBV30 to TRBJ2-5, with D possibly matching TRBD1 (6 bases). The receptor comes from a woman in her forties or fifties who had recovered from COVID-19. Sequencing input: PBMCs or T cells enriched from blood (not recorded which). The CDR3 DNA is TGTGCCTGGAGGCTGGGGAGCACCTTAGGACAGGAGACCCAGTACTTC. It specifies CAWRLGSTLGQETQYF.